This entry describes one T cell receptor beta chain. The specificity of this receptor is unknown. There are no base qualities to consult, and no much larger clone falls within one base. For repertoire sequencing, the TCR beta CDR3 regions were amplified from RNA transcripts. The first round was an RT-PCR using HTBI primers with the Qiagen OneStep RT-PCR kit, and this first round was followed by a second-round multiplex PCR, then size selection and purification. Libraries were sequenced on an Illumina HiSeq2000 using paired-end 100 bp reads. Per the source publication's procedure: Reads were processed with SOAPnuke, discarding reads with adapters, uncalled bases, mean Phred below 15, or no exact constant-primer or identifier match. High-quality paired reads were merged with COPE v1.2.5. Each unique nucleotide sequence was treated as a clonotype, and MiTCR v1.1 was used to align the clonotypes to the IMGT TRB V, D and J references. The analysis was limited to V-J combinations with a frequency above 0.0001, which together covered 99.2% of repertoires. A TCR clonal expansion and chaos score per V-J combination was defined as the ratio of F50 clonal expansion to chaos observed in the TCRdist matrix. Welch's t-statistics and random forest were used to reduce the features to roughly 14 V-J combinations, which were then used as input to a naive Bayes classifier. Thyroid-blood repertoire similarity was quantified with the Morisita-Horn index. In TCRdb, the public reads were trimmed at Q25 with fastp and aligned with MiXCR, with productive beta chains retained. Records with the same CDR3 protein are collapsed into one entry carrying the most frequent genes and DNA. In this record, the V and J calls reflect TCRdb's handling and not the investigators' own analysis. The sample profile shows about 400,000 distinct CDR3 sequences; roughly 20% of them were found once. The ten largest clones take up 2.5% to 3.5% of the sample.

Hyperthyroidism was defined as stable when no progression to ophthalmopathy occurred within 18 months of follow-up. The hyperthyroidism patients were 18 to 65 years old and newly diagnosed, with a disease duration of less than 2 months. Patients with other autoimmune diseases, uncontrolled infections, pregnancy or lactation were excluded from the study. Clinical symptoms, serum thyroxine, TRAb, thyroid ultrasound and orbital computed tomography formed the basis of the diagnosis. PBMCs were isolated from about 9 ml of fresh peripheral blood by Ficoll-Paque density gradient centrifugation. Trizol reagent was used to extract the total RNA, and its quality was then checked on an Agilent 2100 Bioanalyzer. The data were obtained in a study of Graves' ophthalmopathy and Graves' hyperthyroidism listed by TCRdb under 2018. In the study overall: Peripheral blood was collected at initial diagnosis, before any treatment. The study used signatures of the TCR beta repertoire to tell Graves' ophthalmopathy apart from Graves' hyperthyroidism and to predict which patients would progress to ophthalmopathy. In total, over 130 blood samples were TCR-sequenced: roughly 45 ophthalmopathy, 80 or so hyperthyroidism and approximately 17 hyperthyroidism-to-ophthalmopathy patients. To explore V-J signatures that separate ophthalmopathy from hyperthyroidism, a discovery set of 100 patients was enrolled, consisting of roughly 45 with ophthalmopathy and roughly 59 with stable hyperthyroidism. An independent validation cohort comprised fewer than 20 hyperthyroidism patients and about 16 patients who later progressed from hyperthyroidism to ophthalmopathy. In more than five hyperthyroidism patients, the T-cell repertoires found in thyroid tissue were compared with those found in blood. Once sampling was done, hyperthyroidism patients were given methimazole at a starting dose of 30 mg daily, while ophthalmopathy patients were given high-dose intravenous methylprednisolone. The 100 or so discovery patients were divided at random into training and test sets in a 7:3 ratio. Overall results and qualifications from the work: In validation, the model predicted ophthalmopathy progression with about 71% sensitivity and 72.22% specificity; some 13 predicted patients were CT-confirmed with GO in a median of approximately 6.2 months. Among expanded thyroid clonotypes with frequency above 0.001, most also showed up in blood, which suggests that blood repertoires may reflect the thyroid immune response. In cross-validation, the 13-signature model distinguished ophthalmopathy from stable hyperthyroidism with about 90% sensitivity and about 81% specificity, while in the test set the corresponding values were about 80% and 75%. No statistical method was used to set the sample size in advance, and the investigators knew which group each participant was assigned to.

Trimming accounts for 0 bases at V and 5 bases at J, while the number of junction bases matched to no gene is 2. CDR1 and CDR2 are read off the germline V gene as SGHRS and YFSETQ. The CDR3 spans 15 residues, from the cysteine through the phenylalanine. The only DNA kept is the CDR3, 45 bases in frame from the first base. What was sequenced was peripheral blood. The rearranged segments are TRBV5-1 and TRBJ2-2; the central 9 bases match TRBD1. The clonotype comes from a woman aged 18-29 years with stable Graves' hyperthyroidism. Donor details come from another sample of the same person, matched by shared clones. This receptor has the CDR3 CASSLDRGPTGELFF. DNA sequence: TGCGCCAGCAGCTTGGACAGGGGGCCTACCGGGGAGCTGTTTTTT.